The 10 T cell receptor beta chains listed next were all sequenced from one sample in a study of cytomegalovirus exposure and HLA in healthy donors. 60 Vbeta and 13 Jbeta primers were used in PCR. TCRdb's table, derived via immunoSEQ multiplex PCR, lists solely in-frame clones and lacks some. The sample consists of 140,000 or so clones, approximately 80% of them appearing once. Sequencing was performed on PBMCs. These receptors all come from a woman aged 40 to 50 in good health and CMV-seronegative.

CDR3 region: CASSPLAVNEQFF. CDR3 nucleotides: TGTGCCAGCAGCCCGCTAGCGGTCAATGAGCAGTTCTTC. This chain joins TRBV27 and TRBJ2-1, with TRBD2 identical over 7 bases. The length of the CDR3 is 13 residues. The V and J ends lost 6 bases and 6 bases, in that order; junction bases with no gene match: 5. CDR1 and CDR2 (germline): MNHEY, SMNVEV (reference sequence).

The chain couples TRBV19 to TRBJ2-2; 11 positions match TRBD1. CDR3 length: 16 amino acids. The germline CDR1 and CDR2 sequences are LNHDA and SQIVND (reference sequence). The V segment lost 4 bases and the J segment 3 bases; nucleotides outside the gene matches: 4. The CDR3 bases are TGTGCCAGTAGTAGGGACAGGGGGATTGACACCGGGGAGCTGTTTTTT. Encoded protein: CASSRDRGIDTGELFF. The variable domain in full, with the rest retrieved from reference TRBV19 and TRBJ2-2, is DGGITQSPKYLFRKEGQNVTLSCEQNLNHDAMYWYRQDPGQGLRLIYYSQIVNDFQKGDIAEGYSVSREKKESFPLTVTSAQKNPTAFYLCASSRDRGIDTGELFFGEGSRLTVL.

The genes are TRBV30 and TRBJ1-2, with D perhaps matching TRBD1 (6 bases). The germline V gene encodes CDR1 GTSNPN and CDR2 SVGIG (reference sequence). The CDR3 is 14 residues long. V lost 4 bases to trimming and J lost 4 bases, with 16 bases between them. CDR3 sequence: CAWKQGHNLYGYTF. For the CDR3, the DNA is TGTGCCTGGAAACAGGGCCACAACCTCTATGGCTACACCTTC. The complete variable domain, with remaining parts taken from reference TRBV30 and TRBJ1-2, reads SQTIHQWPATLVQPVGSPLSLECTVEGTSNPNLYWYRQAAGRGLQLLFYSVGIGQISSEVPQNLSASRPQDRQFILSSKKLLLSDSGFYLCAWKQGHNLYGYTFGSGTRLTVV.

This clone has more than one count but fewer than ten. V is TRBV6-4 and J is TRBJ2-6, with D perhaps matching TRBD1 (5 bases). The CDR3 has 23 amino acids. Germline V gene sequence: CDR1 MRHNA, CDR2 SNTAGT. V gave up 2 bases and J gave up 0 bases, with 29 bases separating them. CDR3 bases: TGTGCCAGCAGTGACCCGGAAGTGGGGCCTAAAGAAAAAGATTTCTCTGGGGCCAACGTCCTGACTTTC. This codes for CASSDPEVGPKEKDFSGANVLTF.

CDR3 sequence reads: CASSLTASGANVLTF. As DNA, the CDR3 is TGTGCCAGCAGCTTAACAGCCTCTGGGGCCAACGTCCTGACTTTC. This chain links TRBV5-6 with TRBJ2-6; D ambiguous. Looked up from germline, CDR1 is SGHDT and CDR2 is YYEEEE. The ends were cut back, 2 bases at V and 0 bases at J, with 6 bases in the middle. This CDR3 region has 15 residues. Full variable domain (remainder filled in from reference TRBV5-6 and TRBJ2-6): DAGVTQSPTHLIKTRGQQVTLRCSPKSGHDTVSWYQQALGQGPQFIFQYYEEEERQRGNFPDRFSGHQFPNYSSELNVNALLLGDSALYLCASSLTASGANVLTFGAGSRLTVL.

This sequence joins TRBV6-5 and TRBJ2-2, with 7 bases aligning to TRBD2. With V trimmed by 5 bases and J by 7 bases, 4 bases remained unmatched. CDR1 and CDR2 (germline): MNHEY, SVGAGI. CDR3 length: 13 residues. The CDR3 nucleotides are TGTGCCAGCAGTAAATGGGAGGGCGGGGAGCTGTTTTTT. As protein: CASSKWEGGELFF.

The chain employs TRBV30 and TRBJ1-5; unclear D gene. CDR3 length equals 13 residues. Germline V CDR1 and CDR2: GTSNPN, SVGIG (reference sequence). Trimming cost V 2 bases and J 1 base, with 6 bases left between them. The CDR3 loop is CAWSPGSNQPQHF. The CDR3 nucleotides read TGTGCCTGGAGTCCGGGGAGCAATCAGCCCCAGCATTTT.

The chain is built from TRBV16 and TRBJ1-5, with TRBD1 identical over 9 bases. V dropped 4 bases and J dropped 5; count of bases not matched to a gene: 3. The germline CDR1 and CDR2 sequences are KGHSY and FQNENV. The CDR3 totals 14 residues. CDR3 in DNA: TGTGCCAGCAGCCCTACAGGGGGCGATCAGCCCCAGCATTTT. It specifies CASSPTGGDQPQHF.

The rearrangement links TRBV13 to TRBJ1-2; 11 bases agree with TRBD1. Germline CDR1 PRHDT, CDR2 FYEKMQ (reference sequence). This CDR3 comprises 14 residues. Unmatched junction bases numbered 7, after V lost 5 bases and J lost 8 bases. DNA of the CDR3: TGTGCCAGCAGCCCTCCCGGGACAGGGGGAGGCTACACCTTC. Its translation is CASSPPGTGGGYTF.

In its sample, this clone was seen a few times. The chain uses TRBV6-6 and TRBJ2-7; perhaps TRBD1 as D (6 bases). Germline CDR1 and CDR2: MNHNY and SVGAGI (reference sequence). The V end lost 2 bases, the J end lost 2 bases, and 10 bases lay between the germline ends. The CDR3 loop spans 14 amino acids. The CDR3 region is CASSYGWGPYEQYF. The CDR3 DNA sequence: TGTGCCAGCAGTTACGGCTGGGGGCCCTACGAGCAGTACTTC.